A single sample is the source of the 24 T cell receptor beta chains below, sequenced in a study of cytomegalovirus exposure and HLA in healthy donors. Use of 60 Vbeta and 13 Jbeta primers characterized the PCR. TCRdb's copy holds only in-frame clones and misses some; the assay was immunoSEQ multiplex PCR. The sample has over 150,000 clones; 75% are singletons. The specimen sequenced was PBMCs. The receptors originated from a male donor in good health and CMV-seronegative.

J is TRBJ1-2 and V is TRBV6-1; the match to TRBD1 covers 8 bases. J gave up 6 bases and V 7 bases, and 4 bases lay outside the gene matches. This CDR3 is built from 12 residues. CDR1 is MNHNS, CDR2 SASEGT, per germline. CDR3 nucleotide sequence: TGTGCCAGCATATCAGGGGGCGATGGCTACACCTTC. This translates into CASISGGDGYTF.

This clone was seen a handful of times. The rearrangement uses TRBV2 and TRBJ1-2; 7 bases map to TRBD1. The CDR3 length is 13 residues. CDR1 is SNHLY, CDR2 FYNNEI, per germline. With V trimmed by 7 bases and J by 4 bases, 6 bases remained unmatched. The CDR3 reads CASTNGQVYGYTF. CDR3 sequence (DNA): TGTGCCAGCACCAACGGACAGGTCTATGGCTACACCTTC.

The rearrangement uses TRBV10-3 and TRBJ2-1, with 12 bases lining up with TRBD2. Germline values: CDR1 ENHRY, CDR2 SYGVKD. The CDR3 is made up of 15 amino acids. Losses at the gene ends were 4 bases for V and 10 bases for J; bases not matched to a gene: 8. DNA of the CDR3: TGTGCCATCAGTGGGGCTAGCGGGGGGGCCGGGGAGCAGTTCTTC. Its translation: CAISGASGGAGEQFF.

The rearrangement uses TRBV5-1 and TRBJ2-7; 9 nucleotides line up with TRBD1. V gave up 2 bases and J gave up 5 bases; unmatched junction bases: 5. The germline CDR1 and CDR2 sequences are SGHRS and YFSETQ. The length of the CDR3 is 14 residues. CDR3 region: CASSFWTGENEQYF. The CDR3 DNA reads as TGCGCCAGCAGCTTCTGGACAGGGGAGAACGAGCAGTACTTC.

V usage is TRBV18 and J usage is TRBJ2-7, with a tentative D call TRBD1 (6 bases). Trimming pared 5 bases from V and 0 bases from J, leaving 14 bases between. The CDR3 length is 15 residues. Looked up from germline, CDR1 is KGHSH and CDR2 is LQKENI. CDR3 DNA sequence: TGTGCCAGCTCAGCCAACCGGGACAACTCCTACGAGCAGTACTTC. Translation: CASSANRDNSYEQYF.

The chain links TRBV19 to TRBJ1-5, with D maybe TRBD1 (6 bases). CDR1 is LNHDA, CDR2 SQIVND, per germline (reference sequence). The CDR3 has 17 amino acids. The V end was cut by 7 bases, the J end by 2 bases, with 21 bases between. CDR3 protein: CASKGGFIASGNQPQHF. CDR3 bases: TGTGCCAGTAAAGGGGGATTTATAGCTTCTGGCAATCAGCCCCAGCATTTT.

This chain joins TRBV5-1 and TRBJ2-5; D possibly corresponds to TRBD2 (5 bases). CDR3 size: 14 residues. CDR1 SGHRS and CDR2 YFSETQ come from the germline V gene. Trimming stripped 0 bases from V and 4 bases from J, with 10 bases between. Here the CDR3 reads CASSLAAGGETQYF. Here the CDR3 DNA reads TGCGCCAGCAGCTTGGCGGCTGGAGGAGAGACCCAGTACTTC.

This clone came up once. The chain links TRBV6-5 to TRBJ2-3; D gene ambiguous. The CDR3 contains 12 residues. Germline CDR1 MNHEY, CDR2 SVGAGI. Trimming shortened V by 2 bases and J by 9 bases, and 9 bases separated the two germline ends. The CDR3 DNA reads as TGTGCCAGCAGTTACCCATACGAGACGCAGTATTTT. Its translation is CASSYPYETQYF.

V gene TRBV7-2 combines with J gene TRBJ1-2, with TRBD1 identical over 9 bases. This CDR3 is built from 13 residues. Germline V gene sequence: CDR1 SGHTA, CDR2 FQGNSA. J was trimmed by 6 bases and V by 4 bases; bases with no gene match: 3. The CDR3 nucleotides are TGTGCCAGCAGCTCCCGGGACAGGGATGGCTACACCTTC. It yields the protein CASSSRDRDGYTF.

J is TRBJ2-7 and V is TRBV9, with 7 nucleotides matching TRBD1. Per germline, CDR1 SGDLS and CDR2 YYNGEE. The CDR3 runs to 15 residues. V lost 0 bases, J lost 2 bases, and 5 bases stayed unmatched. This CDR3 reads CASSVGVTGTYEQYF. CDR3 sequence (DNA): TGTGCCAGCAGCGTAGGTGTGACAGGGACCTACGAGCAGTACTTC.

V is TRBV5-4 and J is TRBJ2-2; the match to TRBD1 covers 11 bases. This CDR3 is 15 amino acids long. Germline assignment: CDR1 SGHNT and CDR2 YYREEE (reference sequence). J lost 5 bases, V lost 3 bases, and 3 bases had no gene match. The CDR3 protein is CASSYGQGATGELFF. The DNA of the CDR3 is TGTGCCAGCAGCTACGGACAGGGGGCGACCGGGGAGCTGTTTTTT.

V is TRBV23-1 and J is TRBJ2-1, with D possibly being TRBD2 (6 bases). TRBV23-1 is sorted into the ORF group, with uncertain function. CDR3 length: 16 residues. V shed 2 bases and J shed 4 bases, with 15 bases lying between them. CDR3 sequence: CASSQGATGVYNEQFF. The DNA of the CDR3 is TGCGCCAGCAGTCAAGGGGCTACGGGGGTGTACAATGAGCAGTTCTTC.

The chain links TRBV4-3 to TRBJ2-5; 9 nucleotides match TRBD1. The DNA matches TRBJ2-7 better at its end, which makes the J call doubtful. Germline V gives CDR1 LGHNA, CDR2 YSLEER. This CDR3 has 14 residues. The CDR3 loop is CASSPGTGSYEQYF. CDR3 in DNA: TGCGCCAGCAGCCCCGGGACAGGGTCCTACGAGCAGTACTTC.

The gene calls are TRBV19 and TRBJ1-1, with D perhaps matching TRBD1 (6 bases). Trimming shortened V by 6 bases and J by 0 bases, and 20 bases separated the two germline ends. This CDR3 region has 17 residues. Germline-derived CDR1 and CDR2 are LNHDA and SQIVND (reference sequence). CDR3 loop: CASRSWQGPQMNTEAFF. The CDR3 DNA follows: TGTGCCAGTAGATCGTGGCAGGGGCCCCAAATGAACACTGAAGCTTTCTTT.

This clone was counted a few times. The rearrangement joins TRBV7-9 to TRBJ1-2, with no clear D. V lost 0 bases and J lost 5, with 7 bases in between. In germline, CDR1 is SEHNR, CDR2 FQNEAQ (reference sequence). The CDR3 runs 13 residues. CDR3 DNA sequence: TGTGCCAGCAGCTTAGCTCTAGATTATGGCTACACCTTC. It is translated as CASSLALDYGYTF.

The rearrangement links TRBV10-3 to TRBJ2-7, with 9 bases that match TRBD1. V shed 4 bases, J shed 7 bases, and the junction held 11 bases outside the gene matches. In germline, CDR1 is ENHRY, CDR2 SYGVKD. This CDR3 is built from 15 residues. The CDR3 nucleotides read TGTGCCATCAGTGGTGTGGGACAGGGTCAAGGGGAGCAGTACTTC. It translates to CAISGVGQGQGEQYF.

Comment on this clone: The junction departs from germline at one end; a sequencing error may be responsible. The chain is built from TRBV19 and TRBJ1-2; D is ambiguous. The CDR3 contains 13 residues. Germline values: CDR1 LNHDA, CDR2 SQIVND (reference sequence). CDR3 sequence: CASSPTSNFGYTF. The CDR3 DNA follows: TGTGCCAGTAGTCCCACGTCCAACTTTGGCTACACCTTC. Supplemented by reference TRBV19 and TRBJ1-2, the full variable domain reads DGGITQSPKYLFRKEGQNVTLSCEQNLNHDAMYWYRQDPGQGLRLIYYSQIVNDFQKGDIAEGYSVSREKKESFPLTVTSAQKNPTAFYLCASSPTSNFGYTFGSGTRLTVV.

The V call is TRBV4-2, the J call TRBJ1-6; no clear D gene. The germline CDR1 and CDR2 sequences are LGHNA and YNFKEQ. The CDR3 extends over 15 amino acids. Trimming took off 4 bases at V and 9 bases at J, with 16 bases between the two ends. This CDR3 reads CASSPHEDKFSPLHF. Here the CDR3 DNA reads TGTGCCAGCAGCCCCCACGAGGATAAGTTTTCACCCCTCCACTTT.

This chain connects TRBV21-1 to TRBJ2-7; TRBD2, the table's D call, lacks a check against the DNA. TRBV21-1 is labeled a pseudogene. CDR3 length: 13 residues. The CDR3 coding sequence is TGTGCCAGCAGCCCCCCGGGGAGGGCCCTATTTTACTTC. It translates to CASSPPGRALFYF.

This rearrangement joins TRBV21-1 to TRBJ2-7; the listed D gene, TRBD1, was not tested against the DNA. TRBV21-1 is a recognized pseudogene. CDR3 size: 16 residues. This CDR3 is CASSRGPDRLGYEQYF. The DNA for the CDR3 is TGTGCCAGCAGCAGGGGGCCCGACAGATTGGGCTACGAGCAGTACTTC.

The rearrangement links TRBV4-3 to TRBJ2-3; 9 bases map to TRBD2. Per the germline V gene, CDR1 is LGHNA and CDR2 is YSLEER. V dropped 0 bases and J dropped 4; count of bases not matched to a gene: 5. This CDR3 has 16 amino acids. In nucleotides, the CDR3 is TGCGCCAGCAGCCAAGATAAGTTAGCGGGAGCAGATACGCAGTATTTT. Translation: CASSQDKLAGADTQYF.

CDR3 residues: CASTGTGGSDTQYF. CDR3 sequence (DNA): TGTGCCAGTACCGGGACAGGGGGGTCAGATACGCAGTATTTT. V gene TRBV19 combines with J gene TRBJ2-3, with 11 positions matching TRBD1. V trimming: 7 bases; J trimming: 4 bases; junction bases outside the gene matches: 4. The CDR3 sequence is 14 residues long. Germline-derived CDR1 and CDR2 are LNHDA and SQIVND (reference sequence).

Points on this clone: The junction differs from germline at one of its ends, possibly a read error. The sample contains more than one DNA sequence encoding this CDR3. The chain has TRBV5-1 and TRBJ1-1, with 7 bases that match TRBD1. Germline V gene sequence: CDR1 SGHRS, CDR2 YFSETQ. There are 14 residues in the CDR3. The CDR3 region has the DNA TGCGCCAGCATACCTGCGCCCGGGACAGTTGAAGCCTTCTTT. It translates to CASIPAPGTVEAFF.

This chain uses TRBV2 with TRBJ1-2, with D possibly matching TRBD1 (6 bases). Germline assignment: CDR1 SNHLY and CDR2 FYNNEI. The CDR3 totals 13 residues. Trimming pared 4 bases from V and 5 bases from J, leaving 11 bases between. CDR3 sequence: CASSGTESYGYTF. The DNA of the CDR3 is TGTGCCAGCAGTGGGACAGAATCTTATGGCTACACCTTC.